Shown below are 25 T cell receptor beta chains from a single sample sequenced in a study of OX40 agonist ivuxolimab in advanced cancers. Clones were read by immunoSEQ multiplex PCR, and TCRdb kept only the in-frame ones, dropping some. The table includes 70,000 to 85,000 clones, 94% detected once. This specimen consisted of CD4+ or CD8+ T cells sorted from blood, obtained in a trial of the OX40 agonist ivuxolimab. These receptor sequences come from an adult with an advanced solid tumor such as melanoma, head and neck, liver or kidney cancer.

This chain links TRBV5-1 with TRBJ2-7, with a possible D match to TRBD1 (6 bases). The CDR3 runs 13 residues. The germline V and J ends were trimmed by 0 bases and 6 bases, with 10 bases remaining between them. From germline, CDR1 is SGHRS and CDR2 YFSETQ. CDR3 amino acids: CASSLAGVGEQYF. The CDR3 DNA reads TGCGCCAGCAGCTTGGCAGGGGTAGGCGAGCAGTACTTC. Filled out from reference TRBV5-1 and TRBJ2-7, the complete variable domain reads KAGVTQTPRYLIKTRGQQVTLSCSPISGHRSVSWYQQTPGQGLQFLFEYFSETQRNKGNFPGRFSGRQFSNSRSEMNVSTLELGDSALYLCASSLAGVGEQYFGPGTRLTVT.

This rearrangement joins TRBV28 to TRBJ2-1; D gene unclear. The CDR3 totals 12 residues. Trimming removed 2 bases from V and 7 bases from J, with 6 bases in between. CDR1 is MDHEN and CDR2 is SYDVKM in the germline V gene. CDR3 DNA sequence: TGTGCCAGCAGTTTAACAATAAATGAGCAGTTCTTC. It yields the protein CASSLTINEQFF.

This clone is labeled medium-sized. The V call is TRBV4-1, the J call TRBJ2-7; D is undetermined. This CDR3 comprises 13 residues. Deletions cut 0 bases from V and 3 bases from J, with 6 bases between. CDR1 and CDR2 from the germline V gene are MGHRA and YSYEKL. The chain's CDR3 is CASSQDLGYEQYF. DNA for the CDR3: TGCGCCAGCAGCCAAGATCTTGGCTACGAGCAGTACTTC.

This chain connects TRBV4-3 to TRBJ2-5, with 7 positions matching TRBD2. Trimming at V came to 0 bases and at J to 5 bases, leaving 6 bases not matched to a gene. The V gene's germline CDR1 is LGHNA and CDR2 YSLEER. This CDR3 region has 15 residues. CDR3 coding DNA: TGCGCCAGCAGCCAAGATGAGAAGGGAGGGGAGACCCAGTACTTC. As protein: CASSQDEKGGETQYF.

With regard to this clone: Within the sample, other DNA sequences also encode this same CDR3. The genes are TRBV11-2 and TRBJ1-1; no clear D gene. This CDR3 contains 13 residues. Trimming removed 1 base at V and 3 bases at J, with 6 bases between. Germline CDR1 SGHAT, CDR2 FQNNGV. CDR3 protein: CASSLGSYTEAFF. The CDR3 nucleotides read TGTGCCAGCAGCTTAGGGTCCTACACTGAAGCTTTCTTT.

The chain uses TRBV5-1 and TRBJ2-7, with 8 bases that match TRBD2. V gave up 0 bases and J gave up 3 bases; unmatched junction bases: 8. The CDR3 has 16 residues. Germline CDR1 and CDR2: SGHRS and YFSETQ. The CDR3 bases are TGCGCCAGCAGCTTGGGTCCCGGGACTAGGATCTACGAGCAGTACTTC. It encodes CASSLGPGTRIYEQYF.

CDR3 in amino acids: CASSPPARNYGYTF. Here the CDR3 DNA reads TGTGCCAGCTCACCACCCGCCAGGAACTATGGCTACACCTTC. This chain connects TRBV18 to TRBJ1-2; unclear D gene. Germline lookup yields CDR1 KGHSH and CDR2 LQKENI. V was cut by 0 bases and J by 2 bases, with 7 bases left in between. The CDR3 spans 14 residues.

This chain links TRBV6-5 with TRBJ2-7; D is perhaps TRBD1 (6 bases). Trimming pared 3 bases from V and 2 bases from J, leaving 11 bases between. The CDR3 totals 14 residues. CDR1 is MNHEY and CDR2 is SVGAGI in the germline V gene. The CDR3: CASSYGTSPYEQYF. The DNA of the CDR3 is TGTGCCAGCAGTTATGGGACATCACCCTACGAGCAGTACTTC.

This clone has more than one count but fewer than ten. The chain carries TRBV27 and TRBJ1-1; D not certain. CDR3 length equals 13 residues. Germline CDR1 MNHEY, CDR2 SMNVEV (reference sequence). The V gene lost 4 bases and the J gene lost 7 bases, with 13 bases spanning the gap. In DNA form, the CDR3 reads TGTGCCAGCAGTTCCACCAGAGGAAGTGAAGCTTTCTTT. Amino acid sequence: CASSSTRGSEAFF.

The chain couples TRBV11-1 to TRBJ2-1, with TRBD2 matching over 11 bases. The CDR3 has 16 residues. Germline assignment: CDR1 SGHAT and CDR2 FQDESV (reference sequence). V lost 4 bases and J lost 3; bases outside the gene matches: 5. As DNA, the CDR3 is TGTGCCAGCAGCTGGGGACTAGCGGCCGACTACAATGAGCAGTTCTTC. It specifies CASSWGLAADYNEQFF.

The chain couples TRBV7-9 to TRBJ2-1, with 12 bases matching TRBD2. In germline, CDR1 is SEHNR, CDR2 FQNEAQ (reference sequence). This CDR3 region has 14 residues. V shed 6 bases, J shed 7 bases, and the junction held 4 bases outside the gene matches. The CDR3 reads CASREGTSGNEQFF. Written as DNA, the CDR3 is TGTGCCAGCAGGGAGGGGACTAGCGGGAATGAGCAGTTCTTC.

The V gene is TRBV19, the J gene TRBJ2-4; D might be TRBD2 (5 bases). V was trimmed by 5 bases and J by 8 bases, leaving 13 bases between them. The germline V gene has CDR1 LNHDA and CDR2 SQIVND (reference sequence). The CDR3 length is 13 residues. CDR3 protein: CASSDAGRDIQYF. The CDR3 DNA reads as TGTGCCAGTAGTGATGCGGGTCGGGACATTCAGTACTTC.

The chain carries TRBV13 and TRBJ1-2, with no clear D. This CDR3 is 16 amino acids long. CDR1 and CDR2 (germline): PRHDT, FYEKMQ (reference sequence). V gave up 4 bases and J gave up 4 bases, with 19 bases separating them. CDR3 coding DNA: TGTGCCAGCAGCTCCGGCCGGGGAAGCGATTTCTATGGCTACACCTTC. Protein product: CASSSGRGSDFYGYTF. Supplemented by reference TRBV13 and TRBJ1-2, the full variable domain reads AAGVIQSPRHLIKEKRETATLKCYPIPRHDTVYWYQQGPGQDPQFLISFYEKMQSDKGSIPDRFSAQQFSDYHSELNMSSLELGDSALYFCASSSGRGSDFYGYTFGSGTRLTVV.

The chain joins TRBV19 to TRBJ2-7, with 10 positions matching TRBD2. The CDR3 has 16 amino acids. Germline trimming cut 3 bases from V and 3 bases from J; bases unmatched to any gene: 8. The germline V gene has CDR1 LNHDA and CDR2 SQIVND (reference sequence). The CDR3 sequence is CASSILASGGHYEQYF. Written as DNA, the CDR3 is TGTGCCAGTAGTATTTTGGCTAGCGGGGGCCACTACGAGCAGTACTTC. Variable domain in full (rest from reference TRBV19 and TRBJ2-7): DGGITQSPKYLFRKEGQNVTLSCEQNLNHDAMYWYRQDPGQGLRLIYYSQIVNDFQKGDIAEGYSVSREKKESFPLTVTSAQKNPTAFYLCASSILASGGHYEQYFGPGTRLTVT.

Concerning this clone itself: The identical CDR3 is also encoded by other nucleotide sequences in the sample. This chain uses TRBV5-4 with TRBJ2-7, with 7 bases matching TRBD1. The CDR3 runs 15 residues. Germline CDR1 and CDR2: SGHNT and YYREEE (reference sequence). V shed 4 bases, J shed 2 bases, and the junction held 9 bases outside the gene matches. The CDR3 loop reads CASSIEGAATYEQYF. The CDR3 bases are TGTGCCAGCAGCATAGAGGGGGCGGCTACCTACGAGCAGTACTTC.

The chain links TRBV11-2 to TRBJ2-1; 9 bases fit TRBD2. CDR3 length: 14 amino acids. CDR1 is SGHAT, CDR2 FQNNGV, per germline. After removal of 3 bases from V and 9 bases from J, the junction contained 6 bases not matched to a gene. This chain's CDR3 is CASSFSGSFGEQFF. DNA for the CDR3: TGTGCCAGCAGCTTTAGCGGGAGCTTTGGTGAGCAGTTCTTC.

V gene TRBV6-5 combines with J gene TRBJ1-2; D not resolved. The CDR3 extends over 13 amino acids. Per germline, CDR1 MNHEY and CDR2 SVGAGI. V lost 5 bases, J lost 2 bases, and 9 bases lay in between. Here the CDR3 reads CASSLSPNYGYTF. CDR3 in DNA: TGTGCCAGCAGTCTTTCGCCGAACTATGGCTACACCTTC.

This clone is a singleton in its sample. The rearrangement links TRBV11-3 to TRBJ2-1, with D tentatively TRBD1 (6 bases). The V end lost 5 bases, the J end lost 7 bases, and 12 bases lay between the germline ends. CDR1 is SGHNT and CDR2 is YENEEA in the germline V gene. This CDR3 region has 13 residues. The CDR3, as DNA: TGTGCCAGCAGCGACCGGACAGTAAATGAGCAGTTCTTC. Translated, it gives CASSDRTVNEQFF. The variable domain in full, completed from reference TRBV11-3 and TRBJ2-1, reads EAGVVQSPRYKIIEKKQPVAFWCNPISGHNTLYWYLQNLGQGPELLIRYENEEAVDDSQLPKDRFSAERLKGVDSTLKIQPAELGDSAVYLCASSDRTVNEQFFGPGTRLTVL.

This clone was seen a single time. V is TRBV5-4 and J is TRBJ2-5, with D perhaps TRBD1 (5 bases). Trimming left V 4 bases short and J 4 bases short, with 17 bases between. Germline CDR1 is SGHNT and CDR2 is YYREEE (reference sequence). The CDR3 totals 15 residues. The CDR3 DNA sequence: TGTGCCAGCAGCCAGGGTGATTATGGTGGAGAGACCCAGTACTTC. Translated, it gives CASSQGDYGGETQYF.

The CDR3 loop is CASSFGGLLETQYF. CDR3 nucleotides: TGTGCCAGCAGCTTTGGGGGGCTCCTTGAGACCCAGTACTTC. This sequence joins TRBV7-9 and TRBJ2-5; D assignment may be TRBD1 or TRBD2 (6 bases each). The CDR3 contains 14 residues. The germline CDR1 and CDR2 sequences are SEHNR and FQNEAQ (reference sequence). Deletions cut 3 bases from V and 5 bases from J, with 13 bases between. Supplemented by reference TRBV7-9 and TRBJ2-5, the full variable domain reads DTGVSQNPRHKITKRGQNVTFRCDPISEHNRLYWYRQTLGQGPEFLTYFQNEAQLEKSRLLSDRFSAERPKGSFSTLEIQRTEQGDSAMYLCASSFGGLLETQYFGPGTRLLVL.

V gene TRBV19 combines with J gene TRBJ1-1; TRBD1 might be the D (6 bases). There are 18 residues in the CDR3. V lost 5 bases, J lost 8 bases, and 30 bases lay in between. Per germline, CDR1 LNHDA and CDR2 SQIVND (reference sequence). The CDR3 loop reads CASSSPPLVHRESREAFF. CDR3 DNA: TGTGCCAGTAGTTCGCCACCACTCGTTCACAGGGAAAGTCGAGAAGCTTTCTTT.

CDR3 protein: CASSLVPSYEQYF. The CDR3 DNA reads as TGCGCCAGCAGCTTAGTCCCGTCCTACGAGCAGTACTTC. V and J are TRBV5-1 and TRBJ2-7; D is unclear. The ends were cut back, 2 bases at V and 1 base at J, with 7 bases in the middle. This CDR3 has 13 amino acids. Germline V lookup: CDR1 SGHRS, CDR2 YFSETQ. Drawing the rest from reference TRBV5-1 and TRBJ2-7, the complete variable domain is KAGVTQTPRYLIKTRGQQVTLSCSPISGHRSVSWYQQTPGQGLQFLFEYFSETQRNKGNFPGRFSGRQFSNSRSEMNVSTLELGDSALYLCASSLVPSYEQYFGPGTRLTVT.

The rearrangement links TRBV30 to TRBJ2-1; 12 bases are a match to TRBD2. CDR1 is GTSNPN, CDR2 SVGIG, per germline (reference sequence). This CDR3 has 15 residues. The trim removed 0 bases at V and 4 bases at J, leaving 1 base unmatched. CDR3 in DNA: TGTGCCTGGAGTGTACTAGCGGGGGGATACAATGAGCAGTTCTTC. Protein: CAWSVLAGGYNEQFF.

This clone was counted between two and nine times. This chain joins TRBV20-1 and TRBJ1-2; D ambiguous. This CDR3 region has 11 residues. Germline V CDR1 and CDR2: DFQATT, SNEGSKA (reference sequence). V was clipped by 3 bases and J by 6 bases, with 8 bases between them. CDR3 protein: CSASGEDGYTF. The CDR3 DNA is TGCAGTGCTAGCGGAGAGGATGGCTACACCTTC.

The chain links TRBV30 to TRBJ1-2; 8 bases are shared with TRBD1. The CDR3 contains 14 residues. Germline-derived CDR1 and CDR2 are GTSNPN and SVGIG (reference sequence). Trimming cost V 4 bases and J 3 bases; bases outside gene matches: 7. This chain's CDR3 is CAWNLQGEDYGYTF. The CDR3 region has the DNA TGTGCCTGGAATCTACAGGGGGAAGACTATGGCTACACCTTC.